Sequencing of this T cell receptor delta chain was carried out in a study of γδ T cells in repeated Plasmodium falciparum infection. Study summary: Samples were taken at baseline, before some infections, and 21 days after each. Some Malian samples span acute malaria episodes; others come from no-transmission periods.

Gammadelta T cells were flow-sorted from PBMC into Vgamma9/Vdelta2+ and Vdelta2-negative populations for bulk analysis. Germline loops: CDR1 GEAIGNYY, CDR2 EKD. With 0 bases clipped from V and 3 bases from J, the junction kept 13 bases outside the gene matches. There are 19 residues in the CDR3. TCRdb made new clone calls on the multiplex PCR reads using CATT. The table records under 60,000 delta-chain clones, 1.6% of them present only once. Points from the study as a whole: Over time and infection, Vgamma9/Vdelta2+ repertoires remained highly stable and polyclonal. Vdelta2-negative gammadelta repertoires appeared less diverse and less shared in Malian than Australian children.

In this sample, this clone turned up many times. Its target is not known. TCRdb's entry gives the protein of a much larger clone, which mismatches this DNA's translation at residue 14, likely from a read error; the protein reported here is translated from the DNA. The rearrangement joins TRDV2 to TRDJ1; TRDD3 matches 12 bases. The J gene, left out of TCRdb, was set here by checking the DNA against germline. The sequence was obtained from a pool of human donors (malaria-infected and uninfected, not separated). The sample consisted of gamma-delta T cells from blood. CDR3 region: CACDTLPPGGYGSADKLIF. The CDR3, as DNA: TGTGCCTGTGACACCCTGCCTCCTGGGGGATACGGAAGCGCCGATAAACTCATCTTT.